The source of this T cell receptor beta chain is a study of blood T cell repertoires in COVID-19. Study-level background: PBMCs, B-cell-depleted T cells, or T cells were the source of the cDNA or gDNA that made up the material.

In the source study's methods: Researchers report that nucleated cell counts were estimated from reference gene primer amplification. The assay was immunoSEQ multiplex PCR, and TCRdb's table has in-frame clones only and misses some. From that table come the V and J calls and clone size; the DNA was used to work out D and trimming. Of some 420,000 clones in the sample, around 87% were seen once. CDR1 is SEHNR and CDR2 is FQNEAQ in the germline V gene (reference sequence). The CDR3 extends over 15 amino acids. The V gene end was trimmed by 5 bases and the J gene end by 8 bases; junction bases not matched to a gene: 8. Cohorts were based on clinical histories the participants reported.

The clonotype comes from a man under 40 who had recovered from COVID-19. Material: PBMCs or T cells enriched from blood (not recorded which). This chain connects TRBV7-9 to TRBJ2-1, with 11 bases matching TRBD2. CDR3 sequence reads: CASSITSGREDEQFF. CDR3 sequence (DNA): TGTGCCAGCAGCATTACTAGCGGGAGAGAAGATGAGCAGTTCTTC. Drawing the rest from reference TRBV7-9 and TRBJ2-1, the complete variable domain is DTGVSQNPRHKITKRGQNVTFRCDPISEHNRLYWYRQTLGQGPEFLTYFQNEAQLEKSRLLSDRFSAERPKGSFSTLEIQRTEQGDSAMYLCASSITSGREDEQFFGPGTRLTVL.